Sequencing of this T cell receptor beta chain was carried out in a study of shared clonotypes between healthy human individuals. The CDR3 spans 13 residues. The V gene lost 11 bases and the J gene lost 0 bases, with 11 bases spanning the gap. Study-wide results and limits: Owing to a small donor count, the genetic and exposure-history diversity represented was limited. Researchers sampled only blood; tissue repertoires likely differ. Although depth was large, rarefaction showed that sequencing of the sorted subsets was incomplete.

TCRdb's table, derived via immunoSEQ multiplex PCR, lists solely in-frame clones and lacks some. The data contain approximately 2,200,000 clones, approximately 94% of them seen just once; the ten biggest clones take up about 1.8%. A word on this clone: Its antigen remains unknown.

Terminally differentiated effector memory CD45RA+ cells were left out of the naive CD8 fraction, which was CD45RO-negative and positively selected for CCR7. Source material: naive CD8+ T cells from PBMCs. The clonotype originates from a man between 18 and 35 years old in good health. Some clones in this sample may be carry-over from other donors' samples. The V and J genes are TRBV23-1 and TRBJ2-4; tentatively, D is TRBD2 (5 bases). TRBV23-1 is treated as an ORF (open reading frame) with a function not yet certain. Here the CDR3 reads CAPREVAKNIQYF. DNA for the CDR3: TGCGCCCCCCGGGAAGTAGCCAAAAACATTCAGTACTTC.